A single sample is the source of the 25 T cell receptor beta chains below, sequenced in a study of T cells in women clearing cervical HPV infection. TCRdb's table, derived via immunoSEQ multiplex PCR, lists solely in-frame clones and lacks some. The sample holds approximately 49,000 clones. Input material: blood buffy coat. The receptor source for this set is a woman aged 18 to 75 with a cervical HPV16 infection that either progressed to CIN3+ or cleared (not recorded which).

Note on this clone: Read data end 3 residues before the CDR3 end; the end is taken from the germline J gene. The rearrangement links TRBV28 to TRBJ2-5; possibly TRBD2 for D (6 bases). There are 11 residues in the CDR3. CDR1 and CDR2 (germline): MDHEN, SYDVKM. The V gene lost 6 bases and the J gene lost 7 bases, with 9 bases spanning the gap. CDR3 bases read: TGTGCCAGCAGCATCGGGGGGACC. Encoded protein: CASSIGGT. The full CDR3 reads CASSIGGTQYF.

In regard to this clone: The CDR3 extends 3 residues past the end of the read, so its final part is completed from the germline J gene. V gene TRBV6-2 or TRBV6-3 combines with J gene TRBJ2-1; 8 bases align to TRBD1. The J segment lost 7 bases and the V segment lost 4 bases, leaving 6 bases of the junction unmatched. Germline V lookup: CDR1 MNHEY, CDR2 SVGEGT. The CDR3 covers 14 residues. Partial CDR3 DNA: TGTGCCAGCAGTTTCCTCCGACAGGGGAATGAG. It specifies CASSFLRQGNE. The whole CDR3 region reads CASSFLRQGNEQFF.

Details on this clone: Sequencing ends 3 residues short of the CDR3 end; the germline J gene provides the rest. V gene TRBV7-7 combines with J gene TRBJ2-2, with 13 nucleotides matching TRBD2. The CDR3 is 18 amino acids. The ends lost 6 bases at V and 6 bases at J; junction bases unmatched: 13. CDR1 SSHAT and CDR2 FNYEAQ come from the germline V gene (reference sequence). CDR3 region: CASSSGLAGFDPSGELFF. The covered CDR3 bases are TGTGCCAGCAGTTCGGGACTAGCGGGGTTCGACCCTTCCGGGGAG.

A word on this clone: The read terminates 3 residues before the CDR3 end, so the remaining end is supplied by the germline J gene. The V call is TRBV5-1, the J call TRBJ2-5; D is unresolved. V was shortened by 5 bases and J by 2 bases, with 19 bases between the two germline ends. The CDR3 contains 16 residues. Germline V gene sequence: CDR1 SGHRS, CDR2 YFSETQ. The DNA read from the CDR3 is TGCGCCAGCAGTATCCTATCCGCCCCCTTTCAAGAGACC. Protein sequence: CASSILSAPFQET. The CDR3 reads in full as CASSILSAPFQETQYF.

Note on this clone: The observed sequence ends 3 residues before the CDR3 terminus, with the missing tail filled in from the germline J gene. The chain recombines TRBV2 with TRBJ1-1; D gene ambiguous. Trimming cost V 5 bases and J 0 bases, with 10 bases left between them. Germline V gives CDR1 SNHLY, CDR2 FYNNEI. The CDR3 is 14 residues long. This chain's CDR3 is CASSKITVNTEAFF. The covered CDR3 bases are TGTGCCAGCAGTAAAATTACAGTGAACACTGAA.

Remarks on this clone: The read terminates 3 residues ahead of where the CDR3 ends, so the germline J gene completes it. The chain joins TRBV5-6 to TRBJ2-2; D unclear. Trimming stripped 1 base from V and 5 bases from J, with 9 bases between. Germline CDR1 reads SGHDT; CDR2 reads YYEEEE. The CDR3 consists of 14 residues. The CDR3 reads CASSLWRITGELFF. The covered CDR3 bases are TGTGCCAGCAGCTTGTGGCGGATTACCGGGGAG.

In regard to this clone: Read sequence stops 3 residues before the CDR3 end, and the germline J gene provides the missing end. Other DNA sequences from this sample encode an identical CDR3 as well. The rearrangement links TRBV7-9 to TRBJ2-7; no clear D. V shed 5 bases and J shed 2 bases, with 16 bases lying between them. The germline gives CDR1 SEHNR, CDR2 FQNEAQ (reference sequence). The CDR3 totals 15 residues. The CDR3 DNA, read in part, is TGTGCCAGCAGCCCACCTCGCAGCGCGGCCTACGAG. Residues: CASSPPRSAAYE. The complete CDR3 reads CASSPPRSAAYEQYF.

On this clone: The read ends 3 residues early relative to the CDR3; the germline J gene fills the gap. V gene TRBV6-2 or TRBV6-3 combines with J gene TRBJ2-7, with D tentatively TRBD1 (6 bases). The ends were cut back, 5 bases at V and 3 bases at J, with 8 bases in the middle. The CDR3 is made up of 12 amino acids. The germline V gene has CDR1 MNHEY and CDR2 SVGEGT. CDR3 protein: CASSLRGYEQYF. Partial CDR3 DNA: TGTGCCAGCAGTCTCAGGGGCTACGAG.

In the case of this clone: The CDR3 end lies 3 residues beyond the end of the read and is filled in from the germline J gene. The chain recombines TRBV10-3 with TRBJ2-3; D call uncertain. The V gene lost 5 bases and the J gene lost 1 base, with 10 bases spanning the gap. The CDR3 sequence is 14 residues long. Per the germline V gene, CDR1 is ENHRY and CDR2 is SYGVKD. Incomplete CDR3 DNA: TGTGCCATCAGTCCTGGCCTAGGCACAGATACG. The encoded protein is CAISPGLGTDT. The whole CDR3 sequence reads CAISPGLGTDTQYF.

Comments on this clone: The CDR3 end is not reached by the read, which stops 3 residues before it; the germline J gene fills it in. J is TRBJ2-3 and V is TRBV10-1; possibly TRBD1 for D (6 bases). The CDR3 covers 14 residues. Trimming removed 2 bases at V and 6 bases at J, with 12 bases between. Germline-derived CDR1 and CDR2 are WNHNN and SYGVQD (reference sequence). The CDR3 DNA, read in part, is TGCGCCAGCAGTGAGGAAGGGACACGGGATACG. Translation gives CASSEEGTRDT. From start to end, the CDR3 is CASSEEGTRDTQYF.

In the case of this clone: The read terminates 3 residues before the CDR3 end, so the remaining end is supplied by the germline J gene. The chain couples TRBV23-1 to TRBJ2-3, with a possible D match to TRBD1 (6 bases). TRBV23-1 is classed as an ORF, of uncertain function. CDR3 length: 15 amino acids. Trimming pared 6 bases from V and 2 bases from J, leaving 15 bases between. The CDR3 sequence is CASRIHRDNTDTQYF. Incomplete CDR3 DNA: TGCGCCAGCAGGATACACCGGGACAACACAGATACG.

On this clone itself: The DNA ends 3 residues before the CDR3 does, and the rest of the CDR3 is filled in from the germline J gene. The V call is TRBV19, the J call TRBJ2-7, with 8 bases fitting TRBD1. The V gene end was trimmed by 5 bases and the J gene end by 5 bases; junction bases not matched to a gene: 11. In germline, CDR1 is LNHDA, CDR2 SQIVND (reference sequence). The CDR3 is 15 amino acids. CDR3 protein: CASSVGQLQGDEQYF. The part of the CDR3 DNA that was read is TGTGCCAGTAGTGTCGGACAGCTACAGGGGGACGAG. The full variable domain, in which reference TRBV19 and TRBJ2-7 provide the parts outside the CDR3, is DGGITQSPKYLFRKEGQNVTLSCEQNLNHDAMYWYRQDPGQGLRLIYYSQIVNDFQKGDIAEGYSVSREKKESFPLTVTSAQKNPTAFYLCASSVGQLQGDEQYFGPGTRLTVT.

About this clone itself: Coverage ceases 3 residues before the CDR3 finishes, and the germline J gene fills in the end. V usage is TRBV7-6 and J usage is TRBJ1-5; 10 nucleotides align to TRBD1. The ends lost 3 bases at V and 6 bases at J; junction bases unmatched: 5. The CDR3 spans 15 residues. Germline-derived CDR1 and CDR2 are SGHVS and FNYEAQ. The sequenced CDR3 bases are TGTGCCAGCAGCTTTCGGGACAGGGGTCGTCAGCCC. This sequence encodes CASSFRDRGRQP. The CDR3 reads in full as CASSFRDRGRQPQHF.

Comments on this clone: From the germline J gene comes the end of the CDR3, since the read stops 3 residues before it. The rearrangement links TRBV5-5 to TRBJ2-1; 9 bases are a match to TRBD1. The J segment lost 6 bases and the V segment lost 5 bases, leaving 9 bases of the junction unmatched. The CDR3 is 15 amino acids. Germline CDR1 is SGHKS and CDR2 is YYEKEE (reference sequence). The CDR3 region is CASSTLGQGGNEQFF. CDR3 DNA (partial): TGTGCCAGCAGTACGTTGGGACAGGGCGGCAATGAG.

Turning to this clone: The read terminates 3 residues before the CDR3 end, so the remaining end is supplied by the germline J gene. This rearrangement joins TRBV20-1 to TRBJ1-1; 7 bases are a match to TRBD1. Germline V lookup: CDR1 DFQATT, CDR2 SNEGSKA (reference sequence). The length of the CDR3 is 14 residues. V lost 6 bases to trimming and J lost 6 bases; unmatched junction nucleotides: 13. The CDR3 protein is CSANPFLGGPEAFF. CDR3 bases read: TGCAGTGCCAACCCCTTCCTAGGGGGCCCTGAA.

Of note for this clone: The observed sequence ends 3 residues before the CDR3 terminus, with the missing tail filled in from the germline J gene. The rearrangement joins TRBV27 to TRBJ2-3; TRBD1 matches at 8 bases. Germline V gene lookup returns CDR1 MNHEY and CDR2 SMNVEV (reference sequence). The CDR3 runs to 13 residues. V shed 6 bases and J 3 bases; nucleotides not matched to a gene: 2. The DNA read from the CDR3 is TGTGCCAGCAGCAGGGGGCGAACAGATACG. This encodes CASSRGRTDT. The CDR3 in its entirety is CASSRGRTDTQYF.

To note about this clone: Sequencing ends 3 residues short of the CDR3 end; the germline J gene provides the rest. The gene calls are TRBV20-1 and TRBJ1-4, with no clear D. The CDR3 has 14 residues. V lost 0 bases and J lost 2, with 7 bases in between. The germline V gene encodes CDR1 DFQATT and CDR2 SNEGSKA (reference sequence). The CDR3 is CSAREARTNEKLFF. The CDR3 bases that were read are TGCAGTGCTAGAGAAGCGAGGACTAATGAAAAA.

A remark on this clone: The sequence runs out 3 residues before the end of the CDR3; the remainder is reconstructed from the germline J gene. This chain uses TRBV25-1 with TRBJ2-3, with a possible D match to TRBD1 (5 bases). V was pared by 1 base and J by 6 bases, with 14 bases between. Germline lookup yields CDR1 MGHDK and CDR2 SYGVNS. The length of the CDR3 is 15 residues. The sequenced part of the CDR3 DNA is TGTGCCAGCAGTGAATCTAGAGACAGCGTGGATACG. Protein sequence: CASSESRDSVDT. The full CDR3 protein reads CASSESRDSVDTQYF.

About this clone: The read falls 3 residues short of the CDR3 end, and the missing part is taken from the germline J gene. The chain employs TRBV6-1 and TRBJ1-5; D call uncertain. Germline V gene data show CDR1 as MNHNS and CDR2 as SASEGT. V shed 2 bases and J shed 4 bases, with 12 bases lying between them. The CDR3 has 15 amino acids. Here the CDR3 reads CASSEYSGKNQPQHF. CDR3 bases read: TGTGCCAGCAGTGAATACTCCGGTAAGAATCAGCCC.

For this clone: Sequencing ends 3 residues short of the CDR3 end; the germline J gene provides the rest. The chain uses TRBV5-1 and TRBJ1-5; TRBD1 matches at 9 bases. After removal of 8 bases from V and 6 bases from J, the junction contained 12 bases not matched to a gene. The CDR3 sequence is 15 residues long. Germline CDR1 is SGHRS and CDR2 is YFSETQ. CDR3 amino acids: CASSPGTGKAQPQHF. CDR3 DNA, as far as it was read: TGCGCCAGTTCACCCGGGACAGGGAAGGCTCAGCCC.

To note about this clone: From the germline J gene comes the end of the CDR3, since the read stops 3 residues before it. This rearrangement joins TRBV5-1 to TRBJ2-3; TRBD2 matches 10 bases. From germline, CDR1 is SGHRS and CDR2 YFSETQ. The length of the CDR3 is 16 residues. Trimming took 7 bases from V and 2 from J; bases not matched to a gene: 10. CDR3 bases read: TGCGCCAGCGGGACTAGCGTCCAGGGGCTCACAGATACG. Residues: CASGTSVQGLTDT. The full CDR3 sequence reads CASGTSVQGLTDTQYF.

A remark on this clone: The read ends 3 residues early relative to the CDR3; the germline J gene fills the gap. This sequence joins TRBV18 and TRBJ1-6; tentatively, D is TRBD1 (5 bases). V was cut by 3 bases and J by 0 bases, with 6 bases left in between. This CDR3 region has 15 residues. The germline V gene encodes CDR1 KGHSH and CDR2 LQKENI. The DNA read from the CDR3 is TGTGCCAGCTCACCTCAGGGCTCCTATAATTCACCC. It codes for CASSPQGSYNSP. The complete CDR3 sequence is CASSPQGSYNSPLHF. Filled out from reference TRBV18 and TRBJ1-6, the complete variable domain reads NAGVMQNPRHLVRRRGQEARLRCSPMKGHSHVYWYRQLPEEGLKFMVYLQKENIIDESGMPKERFSAEFPKEGPSILRIQQVVRGDSAAYFCASSPQGSYNSPLHFGNGTRLTVT.

As to this clone: The CDR3 end lies 3 residues beyond the end of the read and is filled in from the germline J gene. The chain uses TRBV5-1 and TRBJ1-1, with no clear D. Germline CDR1 and CDR2: SGHRS and YFSETQ. V lost 4 bases and J lost 1, with 11 bases in between. The CDR3 spans 14 residues. Here the CDR3 reads CASSRGQANTEAFF. CDR3 DNA, as far as it was read: TGCGCCAGCAGCCGTGGGCAAGCGAACACTGAA. Complete variable domain (other parts from reference TRBV5-1 and TRBJ1-1): KAGVTQTPRYLIKTRGQQVTLSCSPISGHRSVSWYQQTPGQGLQFLFEYFSETQRNKGNFPGRFSGRQFSNSRSEMNVSTLELGDSALYLCASSRGQANTEAFFGQGTRLTVV.

About this clone: The read halts 3 residues ahead of the CDR3 end, with the missing end drawn from the germline J gene. The chain joins TRBV2 to TRBJ2-7; 7 bases are a match to TRBD2. Germline values: CDR1 SNHLY, CDR2 FYNNEI. V gave up 4 bases and J gave up 2 bases; unmatched junction bases: 5. The CDR3 has 14 amino acids. The CDR3 sequence: CASSGRGRPYEQYF. The covered CDR3 bases are TGTGCCAGCAGTGGACGCGGGAGACCCTACGAG.

To note about this clone: The CDR3 is cut off 3 residues early in the read; its end comes from the germline J gene. The V call is TRBV29-1, the J call TRBJ1-1, with a tentative D call TRBD1 (6 bases). From germline, CDR1 is SQVTM and CDR2 ANQGSEA. CDR3 length equals 15 residues. Trimming shortened V by 0 bases and J by 5 bases, and 16 bases separated the two germline ends. CDR3 bases read: TGCAGCGTTGAAGATCCCACAGGGATAAAGACTGAA. Residues: CSVEDPTGIKTE. The whole CDR3 reads CSVEDPTGIKTEAFF.